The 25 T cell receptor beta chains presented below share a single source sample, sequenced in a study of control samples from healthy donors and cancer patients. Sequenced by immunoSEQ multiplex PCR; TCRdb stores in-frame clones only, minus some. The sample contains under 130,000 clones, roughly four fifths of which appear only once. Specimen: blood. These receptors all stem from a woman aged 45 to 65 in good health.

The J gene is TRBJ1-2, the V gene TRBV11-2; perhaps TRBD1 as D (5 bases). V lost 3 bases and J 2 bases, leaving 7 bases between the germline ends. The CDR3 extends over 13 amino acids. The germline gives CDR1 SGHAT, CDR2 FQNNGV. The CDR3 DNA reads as TGTGCCAGCAGCTTCGACAGCAACTATGGCTACACCTTC. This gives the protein CASSFDSNYGYTF.

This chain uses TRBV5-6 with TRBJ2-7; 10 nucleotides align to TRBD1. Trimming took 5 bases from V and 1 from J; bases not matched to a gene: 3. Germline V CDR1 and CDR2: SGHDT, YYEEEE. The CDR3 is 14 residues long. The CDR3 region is CASSGTGVSYEQYF. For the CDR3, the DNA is TGTGCCAGCAGTGGGACAGGGGTATCCTACGAGCAGTACTTC. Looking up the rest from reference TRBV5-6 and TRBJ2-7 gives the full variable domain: DAGVTQSPTHLIKTRGQQVTLRCSPKSGHDTVSWYQQALGQGPQFIFQYYEEEERQRGNFPDRFSGHQFPNYSSELNVNALLLGDSALYLCASSGTGVSYEQYFGPGTRLTVT.

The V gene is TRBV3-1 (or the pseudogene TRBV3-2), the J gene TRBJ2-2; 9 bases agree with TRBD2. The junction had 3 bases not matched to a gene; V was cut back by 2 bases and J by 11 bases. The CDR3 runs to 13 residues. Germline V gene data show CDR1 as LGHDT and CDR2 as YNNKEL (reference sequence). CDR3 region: CASSQTSGFELFF. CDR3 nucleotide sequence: TGTGCCAGCAGCCAAACTAGCGGGTTTGAGCTGTTTTTT.

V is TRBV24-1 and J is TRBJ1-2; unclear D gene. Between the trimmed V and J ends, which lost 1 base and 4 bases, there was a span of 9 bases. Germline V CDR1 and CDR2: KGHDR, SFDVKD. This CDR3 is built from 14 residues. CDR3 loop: CATSDFGLSYGYTF. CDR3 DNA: TGTGCCACCAGTGATTTTGGGCTCTCCTATGGCTACACCTTC.

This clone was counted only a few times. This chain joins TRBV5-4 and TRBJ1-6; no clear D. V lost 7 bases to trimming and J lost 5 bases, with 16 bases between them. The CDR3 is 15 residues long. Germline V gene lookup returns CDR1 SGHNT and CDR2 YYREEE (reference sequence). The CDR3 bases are TGTGCCAGCGGAGTTGACCGAGTCGATAATTCACCCCTCCACTTT. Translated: CASGVDRVDNSPLHF.

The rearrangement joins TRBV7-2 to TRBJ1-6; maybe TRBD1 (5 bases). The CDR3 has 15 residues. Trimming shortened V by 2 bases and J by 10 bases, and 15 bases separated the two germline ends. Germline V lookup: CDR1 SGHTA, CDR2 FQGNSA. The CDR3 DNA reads TGTGCCAGCAGCTTAAGTCAGGGCGTCAGGTCACCCCTCCACTTT. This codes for CASSLSQGVRSPLHF.

This CDR3 is CATSRDIAGYNEQFF. CDR3 sequence (DNA): TGTGCCACCAGCAGAGATATAGCAGGCTACAATGAGCAGTTCTTC. The J gene is TRBJ2-1, the V gene TRBV15; D gene unclear. The CDR3 is 15 amino acids. The V gene's germline CDR1 is LNHNV and CDR2 YYDKDF (reference sequence). V was pared by 0 bases and J by 3 bases, with 9 bases between.

The CDR3 loop reads CASSLLGNTIYF. Written as DNA, the CDR3 is TGTGCCAGCAGCCTGCTGGGAAACACCATATATTTT. The V and J genes are TRBV12-3 or TRBV12-4 and TRBJ1-3; D ambiguous. V was cut by 6 bases and J by 4 bases, with 7 bases left in between. The CDR3 totals 12 residues.

CDR3 nucleotide sequence: TGTGCCAGCACCTTGGACAGGAACACCGGGGAGCTGTTTTTT. It translates to CASTLDRNTGELFF. V usage is TRBV6-5 and J usage is TRBJ2-2, with TRBD1 as a possible D gene (6 bases). CDR1 and CDR2 from the germline V gene are MNHEY and SVGAGI. Trimming took 7 bases from V and 1 from J, leaving 10 bases between them. The CDR3 consists of 14 residues.

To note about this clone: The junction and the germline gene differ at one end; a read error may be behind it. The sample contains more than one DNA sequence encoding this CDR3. CDR3 sequence: CASSFRGTVVNTEAFF. CDR3 in DNA: TGTGCCAGCAGCTTCCGAGGGACCGTAGTGAACACTGAAGCCTTCTTT. This sequence joins TRBV7-2 and TRBJ1-1, with D perhaps TRBD1 (5 bases). This CDR3 has 16 residues. From germline, CDR1 is SGHTA and CDR2 FQGNSA.

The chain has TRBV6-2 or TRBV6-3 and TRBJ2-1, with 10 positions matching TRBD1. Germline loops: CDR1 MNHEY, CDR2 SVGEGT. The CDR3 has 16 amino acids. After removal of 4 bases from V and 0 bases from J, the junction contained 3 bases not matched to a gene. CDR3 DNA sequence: TGTGCCAGCAGTTCCAGGACAGGGGGCTCCTACAATGAGCAGTTCTTC. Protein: CASSSRTGGSYNEQFF.

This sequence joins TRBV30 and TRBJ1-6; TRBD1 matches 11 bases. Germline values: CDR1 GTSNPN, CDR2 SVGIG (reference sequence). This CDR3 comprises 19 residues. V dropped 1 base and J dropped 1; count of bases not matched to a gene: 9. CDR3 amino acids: CAWSARTGGLGSYNSPLHF. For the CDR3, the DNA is TGTGCCTGGAGTGCCAGGACAGGGGGCTTAGGGTCCTATAATTCACCCCTCCACTTT.

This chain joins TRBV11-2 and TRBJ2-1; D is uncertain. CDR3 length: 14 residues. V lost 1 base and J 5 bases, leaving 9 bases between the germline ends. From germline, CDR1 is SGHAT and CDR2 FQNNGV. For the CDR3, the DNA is TGTGCCAGCAGCTTAGGTGTCCAGCACAATGAGCAGTTCTTC. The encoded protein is CASSLGVQHNEQFF.

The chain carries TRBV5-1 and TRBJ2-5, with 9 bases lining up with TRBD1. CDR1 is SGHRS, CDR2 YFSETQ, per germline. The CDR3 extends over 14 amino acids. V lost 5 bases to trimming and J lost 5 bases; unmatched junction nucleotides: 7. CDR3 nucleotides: TGCGCCAGCAGTTTCACAGGGGGCCAGGAGACCCAGTACTTC. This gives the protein CASSFTGGQETQYF. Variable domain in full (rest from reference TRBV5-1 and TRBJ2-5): KAGVTQTPRYLIKTRGQQVTLSCSPISGHRSVSWYQQTPGQGLQFLFEYFSETQRNKGNFPGRFSGRQFSNSRSEMNVSTLELGDSALYLCASSFTGGQETQYFGPGTRLLVL.

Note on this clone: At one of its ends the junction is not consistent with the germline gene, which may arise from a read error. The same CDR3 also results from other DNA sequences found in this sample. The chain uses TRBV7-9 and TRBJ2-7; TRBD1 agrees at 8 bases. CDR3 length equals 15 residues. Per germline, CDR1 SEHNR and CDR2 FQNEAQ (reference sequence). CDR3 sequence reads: CASSPRGTGSYEQYF. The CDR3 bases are TGTGCCAGCAGCCCCCGTGGGACAGGCTCCTACGAGCAATACTTC.

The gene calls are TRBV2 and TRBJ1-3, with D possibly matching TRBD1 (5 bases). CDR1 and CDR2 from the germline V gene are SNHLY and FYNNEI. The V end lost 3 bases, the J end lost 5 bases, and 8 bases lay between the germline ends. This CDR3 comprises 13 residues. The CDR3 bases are TGTGCCAGCAGTGAGACAGAGAGAAACACCATATATTTT. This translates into CASSETERNTIYF.

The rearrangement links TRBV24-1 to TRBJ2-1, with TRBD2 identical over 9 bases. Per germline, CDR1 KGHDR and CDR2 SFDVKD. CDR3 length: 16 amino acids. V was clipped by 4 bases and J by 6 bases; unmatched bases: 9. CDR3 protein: CATSDPLAGLSNEQFF. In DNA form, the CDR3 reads TGTGCCACCAGTGACCCTCTAGCGGGACTATCCAATGAGCAGTTCTTC.

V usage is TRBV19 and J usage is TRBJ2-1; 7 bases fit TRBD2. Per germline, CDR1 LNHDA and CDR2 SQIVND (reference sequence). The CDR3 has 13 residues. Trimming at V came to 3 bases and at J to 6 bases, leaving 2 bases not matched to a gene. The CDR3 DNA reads TGTGCCAGTAGTATCGGGGGGTTCAATGAGCAGTTCTTC. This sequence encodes CASSIGGFNEQFF.

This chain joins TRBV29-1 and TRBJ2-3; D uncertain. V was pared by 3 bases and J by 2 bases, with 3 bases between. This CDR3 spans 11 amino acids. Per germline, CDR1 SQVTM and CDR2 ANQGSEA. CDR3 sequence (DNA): TGCAGCGTTGACTACACAGATACGCAGTATTTT. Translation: CSVDYTDTQYF.

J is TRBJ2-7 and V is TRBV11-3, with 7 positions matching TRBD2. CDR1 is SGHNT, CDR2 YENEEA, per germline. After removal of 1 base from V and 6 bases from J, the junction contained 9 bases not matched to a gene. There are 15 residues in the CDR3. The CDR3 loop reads CASSLVGAGAREQYF. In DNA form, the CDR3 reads TGTGCCAGCAGCTTAGTTGGCGCGGGAGCTCGCGAGCAGTACTTC.

This chain's CDR3 is CASSRVQGAGSPLHF. DNA of the CDR3: TGTGCCAGCAGCCGAGTACAGGGGGCAGGTTCACCCCTCCACTTT. The V gene is TRBV16, the J gene TRBJ1-6; 9 bases map to TRBD1. CDR1 and CDR2 (germline): KGHSY, FQNENV. Trimming at V came to 4 bases and at J to 9 bases, leaving 7 bases not matched to a gene. The CDR3 has 15 residues.

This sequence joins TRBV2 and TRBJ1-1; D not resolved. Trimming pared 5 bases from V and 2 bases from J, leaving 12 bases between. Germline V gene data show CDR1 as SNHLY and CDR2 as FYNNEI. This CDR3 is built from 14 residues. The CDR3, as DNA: TGTGCCAGCAGTCCCACCGGACCAAACACTGAAGCTTTCTTT. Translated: CASSPTGPNTEAFF. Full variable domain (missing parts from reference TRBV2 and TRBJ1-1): EPEVTQTPSHQVTQMGQEVILRCVPISNHLYFYWYRQILGQKVEFLVSFYNNEISEKSEIFDDQFSVERPDGSNFTLKIRSTKLEDSAMYFCASSPTGPNTEAFFGQGTRLTVV.

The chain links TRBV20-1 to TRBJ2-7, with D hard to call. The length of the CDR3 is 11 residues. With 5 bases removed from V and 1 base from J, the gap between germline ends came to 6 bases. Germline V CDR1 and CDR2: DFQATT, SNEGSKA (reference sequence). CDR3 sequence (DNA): TGCAGTGCTCTCGCGTCCTACGAGCAGTACTTC. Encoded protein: CSALASYEQYF.

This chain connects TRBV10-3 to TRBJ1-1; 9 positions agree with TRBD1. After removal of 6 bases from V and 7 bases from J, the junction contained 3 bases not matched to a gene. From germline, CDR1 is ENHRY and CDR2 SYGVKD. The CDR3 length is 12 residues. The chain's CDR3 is CAIRQGANEAFF. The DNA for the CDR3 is TGTGCCATCAGACAGGGGGCGAATGAAGCTTTCTTT.

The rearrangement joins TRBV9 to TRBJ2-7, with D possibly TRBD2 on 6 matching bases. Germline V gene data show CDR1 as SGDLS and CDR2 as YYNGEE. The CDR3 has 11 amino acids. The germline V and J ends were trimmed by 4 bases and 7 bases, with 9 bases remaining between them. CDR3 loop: CASSRENEQYF. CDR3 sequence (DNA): TGTGCCAGCAGCCGGGAGAATGAGCAGTACTTC.